A selection of T cell receptor beta chains follows, all from one sample in a study of long-term antiretroviral therapy in people with HIV. The protocol was immunoSEQ multiplex PCR, while the TCRdb copy is restricted to in-frame clones and leaves out a portion. The table includes about 26,000 clones, roughly nine tenths detected once. The sequencing here drew on unsorted PBMCs, taken just over 2.6 years after starting antiretroviral therapy. The origin of the receptors is a man aged 35-49 years with HIV. CDR3s include the opening cysteine and the closing phenylalanine or tryptophan. A D gene is named only where the DNA matches it firmly. The size entry is marked missing in some rows and otherwise reads once, few, many or a size class.

NA	TRBJ2-1	TRBV9	NA	TGTGCCAGCAGCGTACTAGTCACAGATTGGCGGCAGTTCTTC	CASSVLVTDWRQFF
NA	TRBJ2-3	TRBV27	NA	TGTGCCAGCAGTTTTCATGCAGATACGCAGTATTTT	CASSFHADTQYF
NA	TRBJ1-5	TRBV18	NA	TGTGCCAGCTCAGAGGGATATAGCAATCAGCCCCAGCATTTT	CASSEGYSNQPQHF
NA	TRBJ2-1	TRBV19	NA	TGTGCCAGTAGTATAGCCAGGGTAGTAAGGAATGAGCAGTTCTTC	CASSIARVVRNEQFF
once	TRBJ2-7	TRBV19	NA	TGTGCCAGTAGTCGGGATTGGACGGGAAACGAGCAGTACTTC	CASSRDWTGNEQYF
NA	TRBJ1-4	TRBV27	NA	TGTGCCAGCAGCCGACGACAGAATGAAAAACTGTTTTTT	CASSRRQNEKLFF
NA	TRBJ1-6	TRBV4-1	NA	TGCGCCAGCAGCCAAGTCTTCGCGAACAGGGTGGAGAATTCACCCCTCCACTTT	CASSQVFANRVENSPLHF
NA	TRBJ1-5	TRBV19	NA	TGTGCCAGTAATGTAGCGGAGCTCCTGGATCAGCCCCAGCATTTT	CASNVAELLDQPQHF
NA	TRBJ2-5	TRBV7-9	TRBD2	TGTGCCAGCAGAACTAGCGGCCGAAAGCAAGAGACCCAGTACTTC	CASRTSGRKQETQYF
NA	TRBJ1-2	TRBV6-5	TRBD1	TGTGCCAGCAGTTTCCTAAGGACAGGGGGCAGTTATGGCTACACCTTC	CASSFLRTGGSYGYTF
NA	TRBJ2-1	TRBV4-1	NA	TGCGCCAGCAGCCAAGTGTTGGGTAGGGACAATGAGCAGTTCTTC	CASSQVLGRDNEQFF
NA	TRBJ2-6	TRBV5-4	NA	TGTGCCAGCAGCTTCGGTGTCTCTGGGGCCAACGTCCTGACTTTC	CASSFGVSGANVLTF
NA	TRBJ2-3	TRBV6-1	NA	TGTGCCAGCAGCTCTGGGGCATCCAGCACAGATACGCAGTATTTT	CASSSGASSTDTQYF
NA	TRBJ2-1	TRBV6-1	TRBD2	TGTGCCAGCAGCTCCCTAGCGGGAGTTAACAATGAGCAGTTCTTC	CASSSLAGVNNEQFF
NA	TRBJ1-2	TRBV6-9	NA	TGTGCCGGGTCCTATGGCTACACCTTC	CAGSYGYTF
NA	TRBJ1-2	TRBV13	NA	TGTGCCAGCAGCTCAGGCGCCTGGGACAACTATGGCTACACCTTC	CASSSGAWDNYGYTF